The rows below give T cell receptor beta chains drawn from one sample of a study of shared clonotypes between healthy human individuals. The repertoire was sequenced with immunoSEQ multiplex PCR; TCRdb's copy has only in-frame clones and lacks some. The data hold roughly 1 million clones, with around three quarters observed a single time. Sample: memory CD4+ T cells from PBMCs. The receptors were gathered from a man between 18 and 29 years old in good health. Some clones in this sample may be carry-over from other donors' samples. The CDR3 runs from the conserved cysteine through the conserved F or W.

V gene	J gene	CDR3 protein
TRBV6-5	TRBJ1-2	CASRSYLGSHYGYTF
TRBV29-1	TRBJ2-7	CSVVGQGVINSYEQYF
TRBV6-1	TRBJ1-5	CASLRDGNQPQHF
TRBV7-8	TRBJ1-2	CASSLAEGDYGYTF
TRBV5-1	TRBJ2-2	CASSLEYTGRLTGELFF
TRBV10-1	TRBJ2-7	CASSEFTAGRHEQYF
TRBV11-2	TRBJ2-3	CASSLVGRERGTDTQYF
TRBV10-3	TRBJ1-2	CAISPGDYGYTF
TRBV7-2	TRBJ1-1	CASSPTGGRGTEAFF
TRBV6-1	TRBJ1-1	CASRADLNTEAFF
TRBV19	TRBJ1-5	CASHDGEIHQSQHF
TRBV7-9	TRBJ2-7	CASSRGQGVSYEQYF
TRBV7-9	TRBJ1-2	CASSSYAGEESLGYTF
TRBV20-1	TRBJ2-1	CSADGVNEQFF
TRBV7-9	TRBJ1-4	CASRRQVNEKLFF
TRBV19	TRBJ1-1	CASKTGSLRVEAFF
TRBV30	TRBJ1-1	CAWRKPDRNTEAFF
TRBV7-2	TRBJ2-7	CASSSSSGRSYEQYF
TRBV5-8	TRBJ2-2	CASSHPGARAGELFF